The 10 T cell receptor beta chains reported below all come from one sample, sequenced in a study of chemoradiotherapy in HPV16-positive cancers. Some clones are missing from TCRdb's copy, which holds only in-frame ones; the method was immunoSEQ multiplex PCR. The sample shows roughly 21,000 clones, approximately 84% of them seen only once. The sample here was blood, taken from a patient who underwent chemoradiotherapy. These receptors were taken from a human donor with HPV-associated anogenital cancer.

This chain connects TRBV6-6 to TRBJ2-7, with D perhaps matching TRBD2 (6 bases). Germline V lookup: CDR1 MNHNY, CDR2 SVGAGI (reference sequence). This CDR3 spans 14 amino acids. V was clipped by 5 bases and J by 6 bases, with 17 bases between them. The DNA for the CDR3 is TGTGCCAGCAGTCCCCGGGACTTGACTGGCGAGCAGTACTTC. Protein sequence: CASSPRDLTGEQYF.

The chain carries TRBV6-5 and TRBJ2-4, with D perhaps TRBD1 (6 bases). This CDR3 region has 15 residues. Germline-derived CDR1 and CDR2 are MNHEY and SVGAGI. Trimming took 5 bases from V and 2 from J, leaving 13 bases between them. This CDR3 is CASSAADRPKNIQYF. The CDR3 DNA sequence: TGTGCCAGCAGTGCGGCGGACAGACCCAAAAACATTCAGTACTTC.

This rearrangement joins TRBV7-3 to TRBJ2-1, with D possibly matching TRBD2 (6 bases). The length of the CDR3 is 15 residues. The V gene's germline CDR1 is SGHTA and CDR2 FQGTGA. Trimming took 5 bases from V and 5 from J, leaving 16 bases between them. DNA for the CDR3: TGTGCCAGCAGCCGGTTGCGGGATGGGGACAATGAGCAGTTCTTC. Protein product: CASSRLRDGDNEQFF.

As for this clone: The sample contains more than one DNA sequence encoding this CDR3. The chain recombines TRBV7-6 with TRBJ2-1; 12 bases match TRBD2. From germline, CDR1 is SGHVS and CDR2 FNYEAQ. V lost 5 bases to trimming and J lost 3 bases; unmatched junction nucleotides: 2. The length of the CDR3 is 15 residues. Here the CDR3 reads CASSAGLAGYNEQFF. CDR3 bases: TGTGCCAGCAGCGCGGGACTAGCGGGCTACAATGAGCAGTTCTTC.

V is TRBV6-5 and J is TRBJ2-7, with 9 positions matching TRBD2. Germline loops: CDR1 MNHEY, CDR2 SVGAGI. The CDR3 consists of 15 residues. V dropped 4 bases and J dropped 0; count of bases not matched to a gene: 4. The CDR3 here is CASSSAGGNSYEQYF. The CDR3 nucleotides are TGTGCCAGCAGTTCAGCGGGGGGCAACTCCTACGAGCAGTACTTC.

This sequence joins TRBV5-1 and TRBJ1-2, with D unclear. Germline-derived CDR1 and CDR2 are SGHRS and YFSETQ. V lost 6 bases to trimming and J lost 4 bases, with 16 bases between them. The CDR3 spans 14 residues. CDR3 nucleotide sequence: TGCGCCAGCACCCAACTGGGTGAGAGCTATGGCTACACCTTC. Translating gives CASTQLGESYGYTF.

The V gene is TRBV5-4, the J gene TRBJ1-2, with 10 bases matching TRBD1. V shed 4 bases and J 7 bases; nucleotides not matched to a gene: 7. The CDR3 totals 14 residues. Germline CDR1 is SGHNT and CDR2 is YYREEE (reference sequence). The CDR3 is CASSTTGGAAGYTF. The DNA for the CDR3 is TGTGCCAGCAGCACGACAGGGGGCGCAGCTGGCTACACCTTC.

V and J are TRBV7-3 and TRBJ2-7; D is unresolved. Trimming removed 5 bases from V and 6 bases from J, with 17 bases in between. The CDR3 is 14 amino acids. CDR1 is SGHTA, CDR2 FQGTGA, per germline. The CDR3 reads CASSPSRDGFEQYF. The CDR3 coding sequence is TGTGCCAGCAGCCCCAGCCGTGATGGGTTCGAGCAGTACTTC. The whole variable domain, filled in from reference TRBV7-3 and TRBJ2-7, reads GAGVSQTPSNKVTEKGKYVELRCDPISGHTALYWYRQSLGQGPEFLIYFQGTGAADDSGLPNDRFFAVRPEGSVSTLKIQRTERGDSAVYLCASSPSRDGFEQYFGPGTRLTVT.

V usage is TRBV5-4 and J usage is TRBJ1-3, with D possibly matching TRBD1 (6 bases). Germline-derived CDR1 and CDR2 are SGHNT and YYREEE (reference sequence). This CDR3 is built from 17 residues. V lost 4 bases and J lost 1, with 18 bases in between. CDR3 coding DNA: TGTGCCAGCAGCCCGGGAGTCGGGGACATTTCTGGAAACACCATATATTTT. Translation: CASSPGVGDISGNTIYF.

V gene TRBV19 combines with J gene TRBJ2-7, with 7 bases fitting TRBD1. The CDR3 length is 15 residues. Germline V gene data show CDR1 as LNHDA and CDR2 as SQIVND (reference sequence). V gave up 4 bases and J gave up 3 bases; unmatched junction bases: 9. Written as DNA, the CDR3 is TGTGCCAGTAGTAGGTCAGGGGGAAACGGCTACGAGCAGTACTTC. Translation: CASSRSGGNGYEQYF.